Listed below are T cell receptor beta chains from one sample, sequenced in a study of graft-versus-host responses after intestinal transplantation. Sequenced by immunoSEQ multiplex PCR; TCRdb stores in-frame clones only, minus some. The data contain about 88,000 clones, 80% to 95% of them singletons. These receptors' antigens are unknown. The sample consisted of unstimulated CD4+ T cells sorted from spleen or lymph node cells, taken before transplant. The receptors were gathered from a human donor who was the organ donor for an intestinal transplant. The CDR3 runs from the conserved cysteine through the conserved F or W.

v_call cdr3_aa
TRBV13 CASRRRRGYERGNTIYF
TRBV5-1 CASSGGPGTASYEQYF
TRBV7-2 CASSVRDPGELFF
TRBV30 CAWSALGQGASGNTIYF
TRBV25-1 CASSKTTSVGANVLTF
TRBV25-1 CASSESGTGGNNYGYTF
TRBV10-3 CAISGARDYGYTF
TRBV18 CASSRSDREGGYTF
TRBV13 CASSRMGQVYNSPLHF
TRBV11-1 CASSLMGSTEAFF
TRBV7-2 CASSLGLGSGKYTGELFF
TRBV12-5 CASGLMATPLGMNTEAFF
TRBV29-1 CSAAPGLPDTQYF
TRBV15 CATSREPTGGRPLHF
TRBV25-1 CASSLQGFGETQYF
TRBV6-1 CASSPWDRGRETQYF
TRBV18 CASSLLVGGIDIQYF
TRBV5-4 CASFGGASTDTQYF
TRBV2 CASTGLPGLVSNEQFF
TRBV6-1 CASSGQTGTYGYTF
TRBV9 CASSVGIAGAFGELFF
TRBV6-5 CASSYGRGRRYEQYF
TRBV5-4 CASSRDRRLGSTEAFF
TRBV25-1 CASSDPRGNYGYTF
TRBV5-5 CASTPPDRQNTEAFF
TRBV11-2 CASSIFPGGGQRYEQYF
TRBV6-6 CASSSHRGSSGNTIYF
TRBV10-1 CASGGARSPDIQYF
TRBV28 CASSLFQRSSYEQYF
TRBV28 CASSLGGDRQPQHF
TRBV9 CASSVLAGVTGELFF
TRBV7-2 CASSLAVTPNNEQFF
TRBV18 CASSPTGTGDEQFF
TRBV19 CASSKLAGVTDTQYF
TRBV5-6 CASSLDGRTSGNQETQYF
TRBV7-9 CASSSRGGVEKLFF
TRBV14 CASSLGTSGTTDTQYF
TRBV30 CAWRDGAHEQYF
TRBV19 CASSQGSGETQYF
TRBV20-1 CSGGGQETQYF
TRBV5-1 CASSLEGGTSVDTQYF
TRBV9 CASSVKLAGTGELFF
TRBV29-1 CSVGQGEQPQHF
TRBV11-2 CASSFLRTGLSGNTIYF
TRBV19 CASSTPGSGEKLFF
TRBV10-2 CASSSGSGELFF
TRBV9 CASSVAPLGDSEGLYEQYF
TRBV25-1 CASTGVWDGYTF
TRBV12-2 CASRSKMPRLARDTGLILQETQYF
TRBV6-5 CASSRTVRNQPQHF